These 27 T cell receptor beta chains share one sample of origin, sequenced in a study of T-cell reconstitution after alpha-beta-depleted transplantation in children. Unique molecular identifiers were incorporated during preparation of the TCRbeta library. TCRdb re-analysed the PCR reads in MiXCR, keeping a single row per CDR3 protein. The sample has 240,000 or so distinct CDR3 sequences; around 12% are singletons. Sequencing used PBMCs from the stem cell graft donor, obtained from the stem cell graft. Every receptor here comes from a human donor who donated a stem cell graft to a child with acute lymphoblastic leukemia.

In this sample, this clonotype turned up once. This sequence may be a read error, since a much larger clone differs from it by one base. CDR3 DNA sequence: TGTGCCAGCAGTTACTCCTGGACAGTATCCAAGCAGCCCCAGCATTTT. Translated, it gives CASSYSWTVSKQPQHF. This chain joins TRBV6-2 or TRBV6-3 and TRBJ1-5, with D tentatively TRBD1 (6 bases). Trimming took off 0 bases at V and 7 bases at J, with 16 bases between the two ends. The CDR3 covers 16 residues. CDR1 is MNHEY and CDR2 is SVGEGT in the germline V gene.

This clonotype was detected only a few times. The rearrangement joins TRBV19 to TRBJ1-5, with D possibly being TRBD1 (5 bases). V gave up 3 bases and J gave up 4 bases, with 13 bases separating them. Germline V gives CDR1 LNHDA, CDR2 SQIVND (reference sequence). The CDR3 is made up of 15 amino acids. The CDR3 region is CASSIPGQINQPQHF. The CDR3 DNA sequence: TGTGCCAGTAGTATCCCCGGACAAATTAATCAGCCCCAGCATTTT.

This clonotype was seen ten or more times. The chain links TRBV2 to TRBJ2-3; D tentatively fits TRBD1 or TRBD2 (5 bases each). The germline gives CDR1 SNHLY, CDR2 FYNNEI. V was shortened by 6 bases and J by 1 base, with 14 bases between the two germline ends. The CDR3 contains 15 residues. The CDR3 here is CASSLTRGGTDTQYF. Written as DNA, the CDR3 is TGTGCCAGCAGCCTCACCCGAGGGGGCACAGATACGCAGTATTTT.

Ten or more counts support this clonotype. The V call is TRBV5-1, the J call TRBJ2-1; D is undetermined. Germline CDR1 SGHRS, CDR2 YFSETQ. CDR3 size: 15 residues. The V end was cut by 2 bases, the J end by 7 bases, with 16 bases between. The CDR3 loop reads CASSFQGRSGNEQFF. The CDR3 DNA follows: TGCGCCAGCAGCTTTCAAGGGCGGAGTGGGAATGAGCAGTTCTTC.

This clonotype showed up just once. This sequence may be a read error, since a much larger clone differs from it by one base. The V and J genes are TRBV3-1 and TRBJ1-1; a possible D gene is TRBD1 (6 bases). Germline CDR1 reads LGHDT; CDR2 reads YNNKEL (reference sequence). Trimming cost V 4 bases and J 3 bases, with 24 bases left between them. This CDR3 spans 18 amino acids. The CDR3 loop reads CASSPWRRMGASHTEAFF. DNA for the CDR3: TGTGCCAGCAGCCCCTGGAGACGTATGGGGGCATCGCACACTGAAGCTTTCTTT. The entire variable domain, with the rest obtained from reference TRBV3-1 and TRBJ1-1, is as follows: DTAVSQTPKYLVTQMGNDKSIKCEQNLGHDTMYWYKQDSKKFLKIMFSYNNKELIINETVPNRFSPKSPDKAHLNLHINSLELGDSAVYFCASSPWRRMGASHTEAFFGQGTRLTVV.

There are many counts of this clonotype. The CDR3 spells CAGPRQGAQDYGYTF. The CDR3 DNA is TGTGCCGGCCCGCGACAGGGGGCGCAGGACTATGGCTACACCTTC. This chain connects TRBV30 to TRBJ1-2; 10 bases align to TRBD1. Germline CDR1 GTSNPN, CDR2 SVGIG (reference sequence). The ends lost 8 bases at V and 3 bases at J; junction bases unmatched: 12. This CDR3 region has 15 residues. Complete variable domain (other parts from reference TRBV30 and TRBJ1-2): SQTIHQWPATLVQPVGSPLSLECTVEGTSNPNLYWYRQAAGRGLQLLFYSVGIGQISSEVPQNLSASRPQDRQFILSSKKLLLSDSGFYLCAGPRQGAQDYGYTFGSGTRLTVV.

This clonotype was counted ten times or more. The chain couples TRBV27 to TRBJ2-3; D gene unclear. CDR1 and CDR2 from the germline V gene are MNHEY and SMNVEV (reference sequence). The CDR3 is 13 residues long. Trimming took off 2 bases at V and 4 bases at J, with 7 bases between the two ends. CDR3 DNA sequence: TGTGCCAGCAGTTTAATTGCCTCAGATACGCAGTATTTT. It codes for CASSLIASDTQYF.

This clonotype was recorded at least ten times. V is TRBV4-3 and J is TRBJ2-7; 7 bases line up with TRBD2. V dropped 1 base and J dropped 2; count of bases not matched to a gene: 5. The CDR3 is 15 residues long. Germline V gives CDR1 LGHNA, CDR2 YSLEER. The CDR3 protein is CASSQVSTSAYEQYF. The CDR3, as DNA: TGCGCCAGCAGCCAAGTATCTACTAGCGCCTACGAGCAGTACTTC.

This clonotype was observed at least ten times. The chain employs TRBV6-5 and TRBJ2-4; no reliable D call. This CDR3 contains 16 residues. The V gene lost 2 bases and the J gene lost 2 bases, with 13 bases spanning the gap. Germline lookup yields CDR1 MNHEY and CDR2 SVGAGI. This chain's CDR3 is CASSYGPASPKNIQYF. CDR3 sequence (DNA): TGTGCCAGCAGTTACGGCCCTGCGTCTCCCAAAAACATTCAGTACTTC.

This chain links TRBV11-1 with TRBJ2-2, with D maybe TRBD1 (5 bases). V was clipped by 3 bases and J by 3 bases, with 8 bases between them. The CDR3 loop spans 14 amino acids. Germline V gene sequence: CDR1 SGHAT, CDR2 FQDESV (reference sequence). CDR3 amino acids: CASSFQTDTGELFF. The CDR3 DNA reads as TGTGCCAGCAGCTTCCAGACAGACACCGGGGAGCTGTTTTTT.

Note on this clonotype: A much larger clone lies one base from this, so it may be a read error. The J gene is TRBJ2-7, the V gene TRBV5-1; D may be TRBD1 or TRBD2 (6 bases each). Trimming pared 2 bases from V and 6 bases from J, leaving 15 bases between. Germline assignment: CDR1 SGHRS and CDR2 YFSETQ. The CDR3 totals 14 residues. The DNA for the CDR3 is TGCGCCAGCAGCTTCGCGGGACAAACCTCCGAGCAGTACTTC. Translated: CASSFAGQTSEQYF.

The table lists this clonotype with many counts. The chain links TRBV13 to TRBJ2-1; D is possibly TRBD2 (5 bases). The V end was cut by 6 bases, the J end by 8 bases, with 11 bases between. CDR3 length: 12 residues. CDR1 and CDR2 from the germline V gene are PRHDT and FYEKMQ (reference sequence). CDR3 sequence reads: CASSSGNYEQFF. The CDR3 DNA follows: TGTGCCAGCAGTTCCGGGAACTATGAGCAGTTCTTC.

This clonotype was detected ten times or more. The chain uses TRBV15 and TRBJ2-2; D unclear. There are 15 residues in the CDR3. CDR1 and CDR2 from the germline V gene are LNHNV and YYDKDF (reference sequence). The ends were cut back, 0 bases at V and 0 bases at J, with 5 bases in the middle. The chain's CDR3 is CATSRDRANTGELFF. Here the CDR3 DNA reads TGTGCCACCAGCAGAGACAGAGCGAACACCGGGGAGCTGTTTTTT.

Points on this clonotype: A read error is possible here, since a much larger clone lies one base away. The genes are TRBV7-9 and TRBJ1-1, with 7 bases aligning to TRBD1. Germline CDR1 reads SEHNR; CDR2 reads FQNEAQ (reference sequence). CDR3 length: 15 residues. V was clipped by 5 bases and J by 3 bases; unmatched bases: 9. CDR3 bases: TGTGCCAGCAGCCCCCAGCCAGGGGGGTACACTGAAGCTTTCTTT. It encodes CASSPQPGGYTEAFF.

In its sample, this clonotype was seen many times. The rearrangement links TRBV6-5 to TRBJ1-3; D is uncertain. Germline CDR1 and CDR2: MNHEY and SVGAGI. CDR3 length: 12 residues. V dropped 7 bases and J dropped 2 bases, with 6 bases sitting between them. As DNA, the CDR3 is TGTGCCAGCATAAGCCCTGGAAACACCATATATTTT. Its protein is CASISPGNTIYF.

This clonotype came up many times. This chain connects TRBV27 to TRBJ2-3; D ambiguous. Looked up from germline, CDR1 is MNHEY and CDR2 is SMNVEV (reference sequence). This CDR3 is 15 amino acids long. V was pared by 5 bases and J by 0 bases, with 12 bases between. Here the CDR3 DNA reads TGTGCCAGCAGTATTCGGCGACATAGCACAGATACGCAGTATTTT. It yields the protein CASSIRRHSTDTQYF.

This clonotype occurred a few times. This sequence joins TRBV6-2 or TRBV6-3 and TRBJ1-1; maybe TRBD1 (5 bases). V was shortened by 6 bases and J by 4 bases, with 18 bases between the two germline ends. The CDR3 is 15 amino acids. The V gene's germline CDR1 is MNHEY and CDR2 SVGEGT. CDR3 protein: CASSQAGQWGTEAFF. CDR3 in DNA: TGTGCCAGCAGCCAGGCGGGGCAGTGGGGCACTGAAGCTTTCTTT.

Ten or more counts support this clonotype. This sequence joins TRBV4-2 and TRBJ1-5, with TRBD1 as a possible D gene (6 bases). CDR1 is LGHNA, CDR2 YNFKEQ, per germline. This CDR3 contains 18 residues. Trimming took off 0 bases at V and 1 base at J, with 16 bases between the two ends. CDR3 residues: CASSQEVGGARSNQPQHF. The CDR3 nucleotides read TGTGCCAGCAGCCAAGAGGTTGGGGGGGCCAGGAGCAATCAGCCCCAGCATTTT.

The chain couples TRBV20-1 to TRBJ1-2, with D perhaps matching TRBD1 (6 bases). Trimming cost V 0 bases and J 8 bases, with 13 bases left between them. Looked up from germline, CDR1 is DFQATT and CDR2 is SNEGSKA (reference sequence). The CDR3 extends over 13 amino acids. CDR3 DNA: TGCAGTGCTAGAGAGAAGGGGGTTAGGGGCTACACCTTC. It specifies CSAREKGVRGYTF.

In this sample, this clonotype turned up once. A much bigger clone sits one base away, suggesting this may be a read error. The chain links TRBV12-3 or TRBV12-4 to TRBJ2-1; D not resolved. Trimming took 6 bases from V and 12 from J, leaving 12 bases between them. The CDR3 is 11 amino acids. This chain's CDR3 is CASRSLRSQFF. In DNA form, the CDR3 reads TGTGCCAGCAGGTCCCTACGTTCGCAGTTCTTC.

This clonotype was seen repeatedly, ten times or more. This CDR3 is CASSQDVPDTQYF. DNA of the CDR3: TGCGCCAGCAGCCAAGATGTCCCAGATACGCAGTATTTT. The gene calls are TRBV4-3 and TRBJ2-3; D unresolved. Trimming cost V 0 bases and J 4 bases, with 5 bases left between them. The CDR3 runs to 13 residues. Germline CDR1 reads LGHNA; CDR2 reads YSLEER.

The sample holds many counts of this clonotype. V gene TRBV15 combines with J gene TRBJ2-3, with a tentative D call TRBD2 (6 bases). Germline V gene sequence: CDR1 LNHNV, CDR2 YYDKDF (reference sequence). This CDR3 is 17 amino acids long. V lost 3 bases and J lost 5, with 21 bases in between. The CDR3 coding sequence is TGTGCCACCAGCAGGGATGGTCGGGGGTATCGAGAAGATACGCAGTATTTT. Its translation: CATSRDGRGYREDTQYF.

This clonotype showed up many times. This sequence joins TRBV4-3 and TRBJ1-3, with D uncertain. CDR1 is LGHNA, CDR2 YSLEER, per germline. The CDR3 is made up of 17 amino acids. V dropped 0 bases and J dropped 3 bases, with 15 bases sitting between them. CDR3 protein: CASSQEFGRLGGNTIYF. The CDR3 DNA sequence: TGCGCCAGCAGCCAAGAATTCGGGAGGCTAGGTGGAAACACCATATATTTT.

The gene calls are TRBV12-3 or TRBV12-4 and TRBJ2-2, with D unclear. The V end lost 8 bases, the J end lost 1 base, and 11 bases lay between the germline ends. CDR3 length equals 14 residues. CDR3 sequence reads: CASRTVMNTGELFF. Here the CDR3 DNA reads TGTGCCAGCCGAACGGTCATGAACACCGGGGAGCTGTTTTTT.

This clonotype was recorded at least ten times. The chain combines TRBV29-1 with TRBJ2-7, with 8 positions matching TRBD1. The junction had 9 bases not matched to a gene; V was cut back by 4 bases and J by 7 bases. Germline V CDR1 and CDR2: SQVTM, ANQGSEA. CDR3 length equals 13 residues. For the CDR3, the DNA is TGCAGCGTTGGGATCAGGGGGCAGGGGGAGCAGTACTTC. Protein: CSVGIRGQGEQYF.

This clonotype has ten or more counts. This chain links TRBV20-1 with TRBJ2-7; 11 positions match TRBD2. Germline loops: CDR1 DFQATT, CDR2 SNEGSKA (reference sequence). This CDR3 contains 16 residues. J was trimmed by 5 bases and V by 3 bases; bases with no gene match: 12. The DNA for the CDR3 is TGCAGTGCTAGCGCACTAGCGGGAGCTGGAAGTGACGAGCAGTACTTC. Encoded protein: CSASALAGAGSDEQYF.

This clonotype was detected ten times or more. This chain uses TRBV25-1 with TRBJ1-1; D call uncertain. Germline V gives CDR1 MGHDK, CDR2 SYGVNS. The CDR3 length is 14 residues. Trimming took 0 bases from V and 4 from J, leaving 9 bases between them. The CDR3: CASSEYEGTTEAFF. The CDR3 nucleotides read TGTGCCAGCAGTGAATATGAGGGCACCACTGAAGCTTTCTTT.